The clone carrying this T cell receptor (beta chain) was recorded only once. Its antigen is not identified. Additional DNA sequences in this sample encode the identical CDR3. Data came from immunoSEQ multiplex PCR; TCRdb stores just in-frame clones and leaves some out. The sample gives about 88,000 clones, approximately 90% of which show up once; approximately 0.3% is in the top ten. The germline CDR1 and CDR2 sequences are LNHDA and SQIVND (reference sequence). Trimming pared 5 bases from V and 8 bases from J, leaving 24 bases between. The length of the CDR3 is 17 residues. This sample was taken from a study of graft-versus-host responses after intestinal transplantation.

This clonotype originated in a human donor who was the organ donor for an intestinal transplant. The chain joins TRBV19 to TRBJ2-2, with D possibly matching TRBD2 (6 bases). Specimen: unstimulated CD4+ T cells sorted from spleen or lymph node cells, collected before transplant. This chain's CDR3 is CASSPGWDWRGTGELFF. CDR3 sequence (DNA): TGTGCCAGTAGTCCCGGCTGGGACTGGAGGGGCACTGGGGAGCTGTTTTTT.